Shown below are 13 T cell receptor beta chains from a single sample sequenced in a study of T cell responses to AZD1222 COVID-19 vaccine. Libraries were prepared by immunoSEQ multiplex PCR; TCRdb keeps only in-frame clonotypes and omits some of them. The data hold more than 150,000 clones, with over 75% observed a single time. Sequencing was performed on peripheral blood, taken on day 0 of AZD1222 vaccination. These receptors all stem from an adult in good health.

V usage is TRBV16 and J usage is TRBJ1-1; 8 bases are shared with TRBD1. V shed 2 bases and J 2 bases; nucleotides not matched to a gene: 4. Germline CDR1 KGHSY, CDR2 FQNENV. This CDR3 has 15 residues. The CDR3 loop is CASSQLRGLNTEAFF. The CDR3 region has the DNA TGTGCCAGCAGCCAACTCAGGGGGCTCAACACTGAAGCTTTCTTT.

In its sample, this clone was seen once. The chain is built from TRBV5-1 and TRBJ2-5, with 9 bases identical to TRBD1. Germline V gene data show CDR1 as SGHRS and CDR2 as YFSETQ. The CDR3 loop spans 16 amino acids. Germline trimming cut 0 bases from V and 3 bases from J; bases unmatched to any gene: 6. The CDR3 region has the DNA TGCGCCAGCAGCTTGGGGGACAGGGCTTGGGAAGAGACCCAGTACTTC. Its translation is CASSLGDRAWEETQYF.

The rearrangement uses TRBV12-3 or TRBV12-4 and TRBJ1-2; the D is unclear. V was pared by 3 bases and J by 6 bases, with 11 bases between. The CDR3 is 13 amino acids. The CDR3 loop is CASSFILGNGYTF. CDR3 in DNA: TGTGCCAGCAGTTTTATTTTGGGAAATGGCTACACCTTC.

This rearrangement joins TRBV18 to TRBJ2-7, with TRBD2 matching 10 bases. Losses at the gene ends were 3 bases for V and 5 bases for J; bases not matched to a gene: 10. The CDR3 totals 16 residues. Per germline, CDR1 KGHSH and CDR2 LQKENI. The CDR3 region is CASSPLASGRSHEQYF. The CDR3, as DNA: TGTGCCAGCTCACCGCTGGCTAGCGGGAGAAGCCACGAGCAGTACTTC.

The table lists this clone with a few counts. The CDR3 is CASSYSTALSGEQYF. The DNA for the CDR3 is TGTGCCAGCAGTTACTCGACAGCTCTCTCCGGTGAGCAGTACTTC. The chain combines TRBV6-5 with TRBJ2-7, with a weak D call TRBD1 (5 bases). V was clipped by 0 bases and J by 7 bases, with 16 bases between them. Per germline, CDR1 MNHEY and CDR2 SVGAGI. The CDR3 runs 15 residues.

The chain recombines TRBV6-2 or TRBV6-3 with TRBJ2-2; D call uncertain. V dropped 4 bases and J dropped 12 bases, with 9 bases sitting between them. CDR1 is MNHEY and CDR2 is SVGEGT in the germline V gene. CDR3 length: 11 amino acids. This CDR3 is CASSSIRKLFF. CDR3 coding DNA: TGTGCCAGCAGTTCGATCAGGAAGCTGTTTTTT.

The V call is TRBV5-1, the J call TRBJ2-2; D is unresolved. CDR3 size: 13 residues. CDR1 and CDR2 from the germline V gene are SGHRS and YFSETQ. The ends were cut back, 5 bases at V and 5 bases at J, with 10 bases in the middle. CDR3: CASSRDDTGELFF. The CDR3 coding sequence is TGCGCCAGCAGTCGCGACGATACCGGGGAGCTGTTTTTT.

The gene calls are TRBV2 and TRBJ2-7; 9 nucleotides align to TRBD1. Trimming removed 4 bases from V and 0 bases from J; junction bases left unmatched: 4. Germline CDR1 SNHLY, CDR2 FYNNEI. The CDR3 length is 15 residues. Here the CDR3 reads CASSAGTGLSYEQYF. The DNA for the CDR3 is TGTGCCAGCAGTGCCGGGACAGGGCTCTCCTACGAGCAGTACTTC.

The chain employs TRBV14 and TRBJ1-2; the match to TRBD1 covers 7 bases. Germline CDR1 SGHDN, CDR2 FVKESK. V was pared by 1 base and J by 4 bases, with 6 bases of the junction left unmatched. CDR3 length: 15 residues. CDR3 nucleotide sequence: TGTGCCAGCAGCCAAGTGAGGGGGCAGACCTATGGCTACACCTTC. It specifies CASSQVRGQTYGYTF.

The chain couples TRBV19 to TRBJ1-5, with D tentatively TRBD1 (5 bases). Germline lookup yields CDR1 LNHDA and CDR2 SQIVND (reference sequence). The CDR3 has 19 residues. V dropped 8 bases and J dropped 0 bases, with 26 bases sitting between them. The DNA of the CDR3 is TGTGCCAGTTCACGGGGACGGATGCTAGCGGTGTATAGCAATCAGCCCCAGCATTTT. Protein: CASSRGRMLAVYSNQPQHF.

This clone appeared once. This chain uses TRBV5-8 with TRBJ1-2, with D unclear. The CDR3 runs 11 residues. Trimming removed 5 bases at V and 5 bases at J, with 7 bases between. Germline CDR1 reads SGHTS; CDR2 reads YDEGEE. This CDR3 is CASRESYGYTF. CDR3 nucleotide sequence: TGTGCCAGCAGGGAGAGTTATGGCTACACCTTC.

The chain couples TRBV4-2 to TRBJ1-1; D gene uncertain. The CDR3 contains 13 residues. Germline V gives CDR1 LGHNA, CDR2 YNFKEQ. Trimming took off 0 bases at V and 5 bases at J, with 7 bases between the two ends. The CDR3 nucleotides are TGTGCCAGCAGCCAAGATATGGGGACTGAAGCTTTCTTT. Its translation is CASSQDMGTEAFF.

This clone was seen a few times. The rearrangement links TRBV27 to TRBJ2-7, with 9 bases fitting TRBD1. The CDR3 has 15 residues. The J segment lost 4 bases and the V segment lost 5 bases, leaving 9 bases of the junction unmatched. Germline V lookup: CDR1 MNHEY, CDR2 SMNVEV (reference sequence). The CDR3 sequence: CASSTDGTGFYEQYF. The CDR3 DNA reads TGTGCCAGCAGTACGGACGGGACAGGGTTTTACGAGCAGTACTTC.